This is a list of T cell receptor beta chains from one sample in a study of cytomegalovirus exposure and HLA in healthy donors. Profiling relied on immunoSEQ multiplex PCR, and the TCRdb table lists in-frame clones only, not all of them. The table shows about 60,000 clones, with around 70% occurring only once. Sequencing input: PBMCs. Source of these receptors: a woman aged 55-70 years in good health and CMV-seropositive. The CDR3 runs from the conserved cysteine through the conserved F or W. D genes are given only for firm matches. Some rows mark clone size as missing; the rest say once, few, many or name a class of expanded clone.

V	size	J	D	DNA	CDR3
TRBV9	.	TRBJ1-1	TRBD1	TGTGCCAGCAGCGCGCTATCGGGACAGTTTAACACTGAAGCTTTCTTT	CASSALSGQFNTEAFF
TRBV2	few	TRBJ1-1	.	TGTGCCAGCAGTGAAGCATTGGTCAGGAACACTGAAGCTTTCTTT	CASSEALVRNTEAFF
TRBV9	.	TRBJ1-6	TRBD1	TGTGCCAGCAGCTCGGGGACAGGCGCATATAATTCACCCCTCCACTTT	CASSSGTGAYNSPLHF
TRBV19	few	TRBJ2-5	.	TGTGCCAGTAGTAAAAACAGGGGGGGACAAGAGACCCAGTACTTC	CASSKNRGGQETQYF
TRBV10-2	few	TRBJ1-3	.	TGCGCCAGCAGTGATAGAAACACCATATATTTT	CASSDRNTIYF
TRBV10-3	.	TRBJ2-7	TRBD1	TGTGCCACGAAGGACAGGGATCGGTACGAGCAGTACTTC	CATKDRDRYEQYF
TRBV5-6	.	TRBJ1-1	.	TGTGCCAGCAGCTTGGGACTAAACACTGAAGCTTTCTTT	CASSLGLNTEAFF
TRBV4-3	.	TRBJ2-1	TRBD2	TGCGCCAGCAGCCAAGCCGACGAGTCGGGGGGGACCAGCTCCTACAATGAGCAGTTCTTC	CASSQADESGGTSSYNEQFF
TRBV7-2	.	TRBJ1-2	TRBD1	TGTGCCAGCAGCTCGCGACAGGGGAAGGGGGGCTACACCTTC	CASSSRQGKGGYTF
TRBV11-1	few	TRBJ1-2	.	TGTGCCAGCAGCGGCAGGGGTGGCTACACCTTC	CASSGRGGYTF
TRBV11-3	.	TRBJ1-1	TRBD1	TGTGCCAGCAGCTCCATAGGGGGCCCGGATCTCGGCGGGGCTTTCTTT	CASSSIGGPDLGGAFF
TRBV6-5	few	TRBJ1-1	.	TGTGCCAGCACCCCCCCGGGGGGAGACACTGAAGCTTTCTTT	CASTPPGGDTEAFF
TRBV27	.	TRBJ1-2	TRBD1	TGTGCCAGCAGAGCCGGAGGAGGGGGCGGCTACACCTTC	CASRAGGGGGYTF
TRBV2	once	TRBJ2-1	TRBD2	TGTGCCAGCAGTGAACTGACTAGCGGGCTAGTCTTCGATGAGCAGTTCTTC	CASSELTSGLVFDEQFF
TRBV7-6	.	TRBJ1-1	.	TGTGCCAGCAGCTTAGGGGAGGTAGTAGGGGAAGCTTTCTTT	CASSLGEVVGEAFF
TRBV7-7	few	TRBJ1-5	.	TGTGCTAGCAGCCAATACAAGGACAGCCCCAATCAGCCCCAGCATTTT	CASSQYKDSPNQPQHF
TRBV7-2	once	TRBJ2-7	.	TGTGCCAGCAGCTTAGCCGCTCTAACCTACGAGCAGTACTTC	CASSLAALTYEQYF
TRBV6-5	.	TRBJ1-2	.	TGTGCCAGCAGTTACAGGTCAGGGATAGGCTACACCTTC	CASSYRSGIGYTF
TRBV6-5	few	TRBJ1-5	TRBD1	TGTGCCAGCAGCGAAGGGGACAGGGATCAGCCCCAGCATTTT	CASSEGDRDQPQHF
TRBV10-1	once	TRBJ2-1	TRBD2	TGCGCCAGCAGTAAACTAGCGGGGGGGAATGAGCAGTTCTTC	CASSKLAGGNEQFF
TRBV6-1	.	TRBJ1-2	TRBD1	TGTGCCAGCAGTGAAGGACAGGGAGGATGGTATGGCTACACCTTC	CASSEGQGGWYGYTF
TRBV2	.	TRBJ2-5	.	TGTGCCAGCAGTGAAGGACAGAACGAATTCGGGACCCAGTACTTC	CASSEGQNEFGTQYF
TRBV30	.	TRBJ2-5	TRBD2	TGTGCCTGGACCCCCCTAGCGGCCGAGACCCAGTACTTC	CAWTPLAAETQYF
TRBV19	.	TRBJ2-2	.	TGTGCCAGTAGTATTATGGCAGGGCTCGTCGGGGAGCTGTTTTTT	CASSIMAGLVGELFF
TRBV5-4	.	TRBJ1-6	.	TGTGCCAGCAGCTTGGGCACGCCGGATTCACCCCTCCACTTT	CASSLGTPDSPLHF
TRBV10-3	few	TRBJ2-5	TRBD2	TGTGCCATCAGTGCCGGTAGGGGCGGCGGGGGGTCTGAAGAGACCCAGTACTTC	CAISAGRGGGGSEETQYF
TRBV29-1	.	TRBJ1-1	.	TGCAGCTCCGCAGCGGGGTGGGGGATGAACACTGAAGCTTTCTTT	CSSAAGWGMNTEAFF